These 30 T cell receptor beta chains were all obtained from the same sample, sequenced in a study of cytomegalovirus exposure and HLA in healthy donors. Researchers ran the PCR with 60 Vbeta and 13 Jbeta primers. Method: immunoSEQ multiplex PCR; TCRdb's copy keeps in-frame clones and lacks some. The sample comprises 200,000 to 250,000 clones, roughly 80% of which are singletons, and around 1.4% rests with the top ten. Sequenced: PBMCs. The receptor source for this set is a girl aged 10 to 17 in good health and CMV-seronegative.

This chain connects TRBV28 to TRBJ1-5; D remains unclear. Germline V gene data show CDR1 as MDHEN and CDR2 as SYDVKM. There are 15 residues in the CDR3. The germline V and J ends were trimmed by 1 base and 3 bases, with 10 bases remaining between them. This CDR3 is CASSLYLIDNQPQHF. CDR3 in DNA: TGTGCCAGCAGTTTATACCTCATAGACAATCAGCCCCAGCATTTT.

J is TRBJ2-1 and V is TRBV20-1; D gene ambiguous. The V end lost 4 bases, the J end lost 9 bases, and 10 bases lay between the germline ends. Per germline, CDR1 DFQATT and CDR2 SNEGSKA (reference sequence). CDR3 length equals 11 residues. The CDR3 sequence is CSATTSGEQFF. In DNA, the CDR3 is TGCAGTGCTACCACTTCGGGTGAGCAGTTCTTC.

V is TRBV9 and J is TRBJ2-5, with 11 bases identical to TRBD2. V shed 2 bases and J 2 bases; nucleotides not matched to a gene: 5. This CDR3 is built from 16 residues. CDR1 and CDR2 from the germline V gene are SGDLS and YYNGEE. CDR3 nucleotide sequence: TGTGCCAGCAGCGTGGGGACTAGCGGATCGCAAGAGACCCAGTACTTC. Amino acids: CASSVGTSGSQETQYF.

The chain joins TRBV6-4 to TRBJ2-2, with D possibly being TRBD1 (6 bases). CDR3 length: 11 amino acids. V was shortened by 7 bases and J by 6 bases, with 6 bases between the two germline ends. CDR1 and CDR2 (germline): MRHNA, SNTAGT. This CDR3 is CASKGAGELFF. The DNA for the CDR3 is TGTGCCAGCAAGGGGGCCGGGGAGCTGTTTTTT.

This chain links TRBV4-1 with TRBJ1-5, with 7 bases identical to TRBD1. This CDR3 is built from 18 residues. Per the germline V gene, CDR1 is MGHRA and CDR2 is YSYEKL. V lost 6 bases and J lost 4; bases outside the gene matches: 18. CDR3 sequence: CASSLIPPPAGGNQPQHF. In nucleotides, the CDR3 is TGCGCCAGCAGTCTGATACCTCCTCCTGCAGGGGGAAATCAGCCCCAGCATTTT.

This clone has only one observation. This sequence joins TRBV28 and TRBJ1-1; D possibly corresponds to TRBD1 (5 bases). The CDR3 covers 14 residues. The V and J ends lost 5 bases and 1 base respectively, with 11 bases between them. Germline CDR1 is MDHEN and CDR2 is SYDVKM. CDR3 DNA sequence: TGTGCCAGCAGTATTACCCAGGGGAACACTGAAGCTTTCTTT. It codes for CASSITQGNTEAFF.

This clone appeared a few times. The chain carries TRBV5-6 and TRBJ2-1; TRBD1 is a possible D gene (5 bases). Between the trimmed V and J ends, which lost 3 bases and 10 bases, there was a span of 11 bases. Germline V gene lookup returns CDR1 SGHDT and CDR2 YYEEEE. The CDR3 loop spans 12 amino acids. The DNA of the CDR3 is TGTGCCAGCAGCTGGGGTAGGGGCGAGCAGTTCTTC. This encodes CASSWGRGEQFF.

This chain connects TRBV7-8 to TRBJ1-2; 8 positions agree with TRBD1. This CDR3 contains 16 residues. Trimming at V came to 4 bases and at J to 7 bases, leaving 14 bases not matched to a gene. Germline V gives CDR1 SGHVS, CDR2 FQNEAQ. CDR3 sequence reads: CASSSSITQGASGYTF. The CDR3 nucleotides read TGTGCCAGCAGCTCATCAATTACTCAGGGGGCGAGTGGCTACACCTTC.

The chain links TRBV5-5 to TRBJ2-5; D is possibly TRBD2 (6 bases). This CDR3 has 19 residues. Germline CDR1 and CDR2: SGHKS and YYEKEE (reference sequence). V was cut by 1 base and J by 5 bases, with 27 bases left in between. CDR3 in amino acids: CASSLWGERLAGTRETQYF. In DNA, the CDR3 is TGTGCCAGCAGCTTGTGGGGTGAAAGACTGGCGGGGACGAGGGAGACCCAGTACTTC.

Here the CDR3 DNA reads TGTGCCTGGAGTGTAGGAGGGCTTGCTGGAAACACCATATATTTT. Translated, it gives CAWSVGGLAGNTIYF. The chain employs TRBV30 and TRBJ1-3, with unresolved D. There are 15 residues in the CDR3. V lost 0 bases and J 2 bases, leaving 11 bases between the germline ends. Germline assignment: CDR1 GTSNPN and CDR2 SVGIG (reference sequence).

This clone turned up a few times. V and J are TRBV4-3 and TRBJ2-7, with D tentatively TRBD1 (6 bases). Trimming pared 5 bases from V and 1 base from J, leaving 15 bases between. Germline CDR1 and CDR2: LGHNA and YSLEER. The CDR3 has 15 amino acids. The CDR3: CASSMDSGTSYEQYF. Written as DNA, the CDR3 is TGCGCCAGCAGCATGGATTCCGGGACATCCTACGAGCAGTACTTC.

The V call is TRBV28, the J call TRBJ2-1; maybe TRBD1 (5 bases). The CDR3 contains 17 residues. V lost 1 base to trimming and J lost 1 base, with 14 bases between them. CDR1 MDHEN and CDR2 SYDVKM come from the germline V gene. CDR3 amino acids: CASSLLSGAYSYNEQFF. The CDR3 nucleotides are TGTGCCAGCAGTTTATTATCTGGGGCCTATTCCTACAATGAGCAGTTCTTC.

V is TRBV28 and J is TRBJ1-2; 7 nucleotides align to TRBD1. V lost 7 bases, J lost 3 bases, and 20 bases stayed unmatched. Germline values: CDR1 MDHEN, CDR2 SYDVKM. The CDR3 has 18 amino acids. The CDR3: CASNPDEQGRFTHYGYTF. As DNA, the CDR3 is TGTGCCAGCAACCCCGACGAACAGGGGAGGTTCACCCACTATGGCTACACCTTC.

This rearrangement joins TRBV7-3 to TRBJ2-5; TRBD2 matches at 9 bases. Germline CDR1 reads SGHTA; CDR2 reads FQGTGA. After removal of 1 base from V and 5 bases from J, the junction contained 8 bases not matched to a gene. The CDR3 totals 16 residues. The CDR3 protein is CASSLNYGTSWETQYF. The DNA of the CDR3 is TGTGCCAGCAGCTTAAATTACGGGACTAGCTGGGAGACCCAGTACTTC.

The V and J genes are TRBV6-1 and TRBJ2-7; maybe TRBD2 (6 bases). The CDR3 loop spans 14 amino acids. Trimming left V 6 bases short and J 3 bases short, with 15 bases between. Germline CDR1 MNHNS, CDR2 SASEGT. The CDR3 loop is CASSPGGAGYEQYF. The CDR3 nucleotides are TGTGCCAGCAGCCCAGGCGGGGCAGGCTACGAGCAGTACTTC.

The chain recombines TRBV30 with TRBJ1-2, with D tentatively TRBD1 (5 bases). Germline CDR1 and CDR2: GTSNPN and SVGIG (reference sequence). V was cut by 0 bases and J by 6 bases, with 14 bases left in between. This CDR3 spans 14 amino acids. CDR3 in amino acids: CAWSVLGRADGYTF. The CDR3 bases are TGTGCCTGGAGTGTACTCGGCAGGGCTGATGGCTACACCTTC.

The chain employs TRBV6-5 and TRBJ1-2; no clear D gene. This CDR3 spans 14 amino acids. V was pared by 3 bases and J by 8 bases, with 16 bases between. Germline V CDR1 and CDR2: MNHEY, SVGAGI. The CDR3: CASSYSQALWGYTF. The CDR3 bases are TGTGCCAGCAGTTATTCTCAGGCTTTGTGGGGCTACACCTTC.

The rearrangement links TRBV30 to TRBJ1-5; 8 nucleotides align to TRBD1. The CDR3 length is 14 residues. Germline V gives CDR1 GTSNPN, CDR2 SVGIG (reference sequence). Trimming cost V 1 base and J 4 bases; bases outside gene matches: 3. The CDR3: CAWSAGTGNQPQHF. The CDR3, as DNA: TGTGCCTGGAGTGCCGGGACAGGAAATCAGCCCCAGCATTTT.

V usage is TRBV7-9 and J usage is TRBJ2-2, with D tentatively TRBD2 (6 bases). The V gene lost 3 bases and the J gene lost 6 bases, with 14 bases spanning the gap. Germline V gives CDR1 SEHNR, CDR2 FQNEAQ (reference sequence). The CDR3 runs to 15 residues. The CDR3 DNA follows: TGTGCCAGCAGCTTCGGCCGATCGGGAGCCGGGGAGCTGTTTTTT. The encoded protein is CASSFGRSGAGELFF.

The genes are TRBV19 and TRBJ2-7; TRBD1 aligns across 7 bases. The ends lost 1 base at V and 4 bases at J; junction bases unmatched: 7. Germline V CDR1 and CDR2: LNHDA, SQIVND (reference sequence). The CDR3 contains 15 residues. CDR3 in amino acids: CASSIGGGRGYEQYF. CDR3 DNA sequence: TGTGCCAGTAGTATAGGAGGGGGCCGGGGTTACGAGCAGTACTTC.

The chain has TRBV5-4 and TRBJ1-1, with TRBD1 matching 11 bases. Germline V gives CDR1 SGHNT, CDR2 YYREEE (reference sequence). Trimming at V came to 4 bases and at J to 4 bases, leaving 15 bases not matched to a gene. The CDR3 has 18 residues. CDR3 amino acids: CASSPLNRDRGMSTEAFF. In DNA, the CDR3 is TGTGCCAGCAGCCCTTTAAACCGGGACAGGGGGATGAGCACTGAAGCTTTCTTT. The complete variable domain, with remaining parts taken from reference TRBV5-4 and TRBJ1-1, reads ETGVTQSPTHLIKTRGQQVTLRCSSQSGHNTVSWYQQALGQGPQFIFQYYREEENGRGNFPPRFSGLQFPNYSSELNVNALELDDSALYLCASSPLNRDRGMSTEAFFGQGTRLTVV.

This chain uses TRBV6-6 with TRBJ2-1; D call uncertain. V was pared by 5 bases and J by 10 bases, with 12 bases between. CDR3 length: 12 residues. Germline V gene sequence: CDR1 MNHNY, CDR2 SVGAGI (reference sequence). CDR3 sequence reads: CASSPDRSEQFF. DNA for the CDR3: TGTGCCAGCAGTCCCGACCGTAGCGAGCAGTTCTTC.

The chain has TRBV6-5 and TRBJ2-1, with D tentatively TRBD1 (6 bases). The CDR3 has 14 residues. Germline V gene sequence: CDR1 MNHEY, CDR2 SVGAGI. Trimming took 2 bases from V and 8 from J, leaving 13 bases between them. CDR3 sequence (DNA): TGTGCCAGCAGTTACAGGGGGACGGGCGATGAGCAGTTCTTC. Residues: CASSYRGTGDEQFF.

The table lists this clone with a few counts. This sequence joins TRBV30 and TRBJ1-5; maybe TRBD1 (5 bases). Germline CDR1 GTSNPN, CDR2 SVGIG (reference sequence). Trimming took 0 bases from V and 2 from J, leaving 11 bases between them. The length of the CDR3 is 15 residues. The CDR3 DNA follows: TGTGCCTGGAGTGTTTCGGGGGGAGGCAATCAGCCCCAGCATTTT. This codes for CAWSVSGGGNQPQHF.

The J gene is TRBJ1-2, the V gene TRBV5-8; tentatively, D is TRBD1 (6 bases). CDR1 SGHTS and CDR2 YDEGEE come from the germline V gene. This CDR3 is 15 amino acids long. Trimming removed 3 bases at V and 6 bases at J, with 18 bases between. The CDR3 DNA reads TGTGCCAGCAGCTCCCGCGGGGGGCAGGCAAATGGCTACACCTTC. Its translation is CASSSRGGQANGYTF.

V is TRBV28 and J is TRBJ1-2; D is unresolved. Germline CDR1 MDHEN, CDR2 SYDVKM. The CDR3 contains 17 residues. V lost 7 bases to trimming and J lost 0 bases, with 21 bases between them. The CDR3, as DNA: TGTGCCAGCACCCCCGCGGACTTAACTGGGGCTAACTATGGCTACACCTTC. It specifies CASTPADLTGANYGYTF.

This clone turned up a few times. This rearrangement joins TRBV30 to TRBJ2-3; possible D gene TRBD1, 5 bases. CDR3 length equals 14 residues. Trimming pared 0 bases from V and 10 bases from J, leaving 17 bases between. Germline V gives CDR1 GTSNPN, CDR2 SVGIG (reference sequence). CDR3 region: CAWSVGLGQGPQYF. As DNA, the CDR3 is TGTGCCTGGAGTGTTGGGCTAGGACAAGGTCCGCAGTATTTT.

This chain connects TRBV9 to TRBJ1-2; D possibly corresponds to TRBD1 (5 bases). The CDR3 is 13 residues long. The germline V gene encodes CDR1 SGDLS and CDR2 YYNGEE. Trimming cost V 3 bases and J 7 bases, with 13 bases left between them. CDR3 loop: CASSDGQLRGYTF. In DNA, the CDR3 is TGTGCCAGCAGCGATGGACAATTGCGTGGCTACACCTTC.

This clone appeared a single time. An end of the junction differs from the germline gene, which may be a read error. Within the sample, other DNA sequences also encode this same CDR3. V is TRBV7-9 and J is TRBJ2-7; 9 bases match TRBD1. The CDR3 runs to 14 residues. CDR1 SEHNR and CDR2 FQNEAQ come from the germline V gene (reference sequence). The CDR3 here is CASSFDRGAYEQYF. The DNA of the CDR3 is TGCGCCAGCAGCTTTGACAGGGGGGCCTACGAGCAGTACTTC.

Remarks on this clone: The same CDR3 arises from other DNA sequences in this sample as well. CDR3 amino acids: CASSLSGGGYTF. In DNA, the CDR3 is TGTGCCAGCAGTTTATCGGGGGGTGGCTACACCTTC. J is TRBJ1-2 and V is TRBV28, with D possibly being TRBD1 (5 bases). Trimming shortened V by 1 base and J by 7 bases, and 7 bases separated the two germline ends. CDR3 size: 12 residues. CDR1 MDHEN and CDR2 SYDVKM come from the germline V gene.